This section outlines one T cell receptor (beta chain) sequence together with its context. Other DNA sequences in this specimen translate into the identical CDR3. The assay was immunoSEQ multiplex PCR, and TCRdb's table has in-frame clones only and misses some. The profile shows 400,000 to 500,000 clones, around nine tenths of them singletons. This entry belongs to a study of blood T cell repertoires in COVID-19. The trim removed 1 base at V and 2 bases at J, leaving 0 bases unmatched. The CDR3 is 15 residues long. Per the germline V gene, CDR1 is LNHDA and CDR2 is SQIVND (reference sequence). The sequenced sample consisted of PBMCs or T cells enriched from blood (not recorded which). The TCR originated in a woman aged 18-35 years who had been exposed to COVID-19. The chain joins TRBV19 to TRBJ2-5; 11 nucleotides match TRBD2. CDR3 bases: TGTGCCAGTAGTATAGGGACTAGCGGGCAAGAGACCCAGTACTTC. This codes for CASSIGTSGQETQYF.